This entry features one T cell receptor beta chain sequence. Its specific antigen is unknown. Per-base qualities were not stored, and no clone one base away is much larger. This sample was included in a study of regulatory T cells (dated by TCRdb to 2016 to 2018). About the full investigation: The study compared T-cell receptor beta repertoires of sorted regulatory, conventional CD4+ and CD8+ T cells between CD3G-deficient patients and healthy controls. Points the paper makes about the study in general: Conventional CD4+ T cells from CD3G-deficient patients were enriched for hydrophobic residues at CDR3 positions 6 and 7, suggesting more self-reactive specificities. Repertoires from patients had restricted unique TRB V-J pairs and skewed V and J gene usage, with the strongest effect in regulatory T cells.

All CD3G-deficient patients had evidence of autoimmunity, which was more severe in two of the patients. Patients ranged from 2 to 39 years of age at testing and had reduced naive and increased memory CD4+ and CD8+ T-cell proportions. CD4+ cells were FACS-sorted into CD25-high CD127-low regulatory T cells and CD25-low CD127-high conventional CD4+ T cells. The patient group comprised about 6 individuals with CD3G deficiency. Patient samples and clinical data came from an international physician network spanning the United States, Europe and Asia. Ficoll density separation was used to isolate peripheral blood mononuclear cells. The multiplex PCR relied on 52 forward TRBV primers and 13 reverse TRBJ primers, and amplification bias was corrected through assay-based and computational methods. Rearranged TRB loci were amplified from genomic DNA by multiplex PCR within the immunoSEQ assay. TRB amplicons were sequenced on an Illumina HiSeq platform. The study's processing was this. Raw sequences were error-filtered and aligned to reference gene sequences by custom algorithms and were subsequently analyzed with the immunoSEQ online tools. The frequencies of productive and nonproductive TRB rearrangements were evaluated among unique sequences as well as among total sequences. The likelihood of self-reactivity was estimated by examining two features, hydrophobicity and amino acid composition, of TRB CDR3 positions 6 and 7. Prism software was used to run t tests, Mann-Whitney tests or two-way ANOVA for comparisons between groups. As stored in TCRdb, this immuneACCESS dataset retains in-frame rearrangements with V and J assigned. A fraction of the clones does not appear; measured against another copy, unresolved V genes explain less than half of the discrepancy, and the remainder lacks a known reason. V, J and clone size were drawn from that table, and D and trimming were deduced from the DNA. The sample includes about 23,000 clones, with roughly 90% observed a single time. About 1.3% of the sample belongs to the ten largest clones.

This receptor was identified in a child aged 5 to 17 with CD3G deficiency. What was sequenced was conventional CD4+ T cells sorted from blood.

The sequence in DNA is TGCGCCAGCAGCTTGGCAGGACTAGCGGGAGAGTTAAGGGAGCAGTTCTTC. Its amino acids are CASSLAGLAGELREQFF. The sequence joins TRBV5-1 to TRBJ2-1; TRBD2 fits 13 bases in the junction. Via the germline V gene, CDR1 is SGHRS and CDR2 YFSETQ. The V end gives up 0 bases and the J end 10 bases, leaving 10 bases in the junction not matched to a gene. The CDR3, cysteine through phenylalanine, is 17 amino acids long. Solely the CDR3 DNA is kept, with 51 bases framed from the first base.